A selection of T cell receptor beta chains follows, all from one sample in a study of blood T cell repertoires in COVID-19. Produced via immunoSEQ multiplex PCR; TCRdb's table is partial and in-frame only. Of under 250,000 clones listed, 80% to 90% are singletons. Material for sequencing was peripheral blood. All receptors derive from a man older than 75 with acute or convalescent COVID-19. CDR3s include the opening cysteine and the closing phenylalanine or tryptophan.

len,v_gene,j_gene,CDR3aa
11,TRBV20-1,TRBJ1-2,CSPRGTELWTF
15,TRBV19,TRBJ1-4,CASSIPTGRFEKLFF
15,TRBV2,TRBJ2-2,CASSVTGGSTGELFF
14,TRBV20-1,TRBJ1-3,CSASARTPGNTIYF
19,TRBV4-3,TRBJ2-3,CASSQAWGWLAGFTDTQYF
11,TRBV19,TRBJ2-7,CASRRGYEQYF
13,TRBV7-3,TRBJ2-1,CASSLYRQDEQFF
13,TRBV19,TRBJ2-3,CASSKRGPDTQYF
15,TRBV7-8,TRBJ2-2,CASSFSGGLTGELFF
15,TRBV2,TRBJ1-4,CASRLQGVSGEKLFF
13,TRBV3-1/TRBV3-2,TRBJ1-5,CASSPDINQPQHF
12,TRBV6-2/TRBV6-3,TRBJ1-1,CASSYGGLEAFF
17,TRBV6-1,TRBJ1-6,CASSGGRPISYNSPLHF
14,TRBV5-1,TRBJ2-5,CASSLKINQETQYF
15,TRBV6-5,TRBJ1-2,CASSYSNRASYGYTF
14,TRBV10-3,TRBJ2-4,CAISEGQWENIQYF
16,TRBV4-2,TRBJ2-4,CASSQDRQGAENIQYF
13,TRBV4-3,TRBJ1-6,CASRQGLNSPLHF
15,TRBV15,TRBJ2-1,CATSRDSAGYNEQFF
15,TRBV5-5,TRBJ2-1,CASSHGSGAYNEQFF
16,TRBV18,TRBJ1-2,CASSHKGQGGPYGYTF
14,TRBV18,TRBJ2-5,CASSPRGRAETQYF
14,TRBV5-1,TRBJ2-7,CASSSMTGFDEQYF
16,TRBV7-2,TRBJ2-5,CASSLGLAGGRETQYF
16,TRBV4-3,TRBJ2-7,CARSQGGGSNPYEQYF
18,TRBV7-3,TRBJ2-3,CASSSPRRDRGSTDTQYF
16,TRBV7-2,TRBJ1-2,CASSLRADGVSYGYTF
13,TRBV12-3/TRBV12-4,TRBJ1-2,CASSLVSNYGYTF
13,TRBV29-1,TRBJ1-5,CSVQGASNQPQHF
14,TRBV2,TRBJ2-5,CASSDRRSDETQYF
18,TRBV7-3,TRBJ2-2,CASSETPWTGAGTGELFF
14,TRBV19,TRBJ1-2,CASGPGQVNYGYTF
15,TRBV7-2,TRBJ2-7,CASSLGGQGLYEQYF
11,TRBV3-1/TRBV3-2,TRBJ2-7,CASRGAYEQYF
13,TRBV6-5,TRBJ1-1,CASSKTDNTEAFF
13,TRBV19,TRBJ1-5,CASSIGGRQPQHF
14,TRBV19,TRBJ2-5,CASSGGLDRQTQYF
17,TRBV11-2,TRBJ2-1,CASSFGLAGGNYNEQFF
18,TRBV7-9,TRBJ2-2,CASSLMLTGVWDTGELFF
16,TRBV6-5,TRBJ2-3,CASSYSIGVSTDTQYF
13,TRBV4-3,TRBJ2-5,CASSQERAETQYF
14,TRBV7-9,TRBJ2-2,CASGTGFQGGELFF
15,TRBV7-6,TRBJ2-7,CASSQTSGITYEQYF
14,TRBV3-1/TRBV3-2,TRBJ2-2,CASEFGAGTGELFF
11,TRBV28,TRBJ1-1,CASSTPSEAFF
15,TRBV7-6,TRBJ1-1,CASTVGYGENTEAFF
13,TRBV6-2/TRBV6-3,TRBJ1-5,CASSLQGSQPQHF
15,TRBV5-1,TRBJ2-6,CASSIGGSGANVLTF
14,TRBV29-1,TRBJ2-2,CSAGTSGIGGELFF
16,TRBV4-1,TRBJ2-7,CASSQVPSAGNYEQYF
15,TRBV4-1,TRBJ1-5,CASSQGQGAVQPQHF
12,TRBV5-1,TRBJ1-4,CASSSGGEKLFF
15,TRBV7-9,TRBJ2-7,CASSLYGDRVYEQYF
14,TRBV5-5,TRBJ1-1,CASSLAGANTEAFF
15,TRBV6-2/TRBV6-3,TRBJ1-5,CASSGHSGGNQPQHF